These T cell receptor beta chains were read from a single sample in a study of T cell responses to AZD1222 COVID-19 vaccine. The data were produced by immunoSEQ multiplex PCR, yet TCRdb's version contains in-frame clones alone and is incomplete. The profile shows under 150,000 clones, 85% to 95% of them singletons. This specimen consisted of peripheral blood, obtained on day 0 of AZD1222 vaccination. The receptors here all came from an adult in good health. CDR3s include the opening cysteine and the closing phenylalanine or tryptophan. A D gene is named only where the DNA matches it firmly. Rows may omit the clone size; those that give it use once, few, many or a size class.

V	D	J	size	CDR3	DNA
TRBV9	TRBD1	TRBJ2-7	-	CASSVGGGHLEQYF	TGTGCCAGCAGCGTAGGAGGGGGCCATTTGGAGCAGTACTTC
TRBV7-3	-	TRBJ1-1	-	CASSFGLNTEAFF	TGTGCCAGCAGCTTCGGGTTGAACACTGAAGCTTTCTTT
TRBV24-1	-	TRBJ2-5	-	CATSDLKGGGSWETQYF	TGTGCCACCAGTGATTTGAAGGGCGGGGGCTCCTGGGAGACCCAGTACTTC
TRBV7-2	TRBD1	TRBJ2-7	-	CASSVRDRGPEQYF	TGTGCCAGCAGCGTCCGGGACAGGGGTCCCGAGCAGTACTTC
TRBV9	-	TRBJ1-5	-	CASSPEGNQPQHF	TGTGCCAGCAGCCCCGAGGGGAATCAGCCCCAGCATTTT
TRBV6-2/TRBV6-3	-	TRBJ2-7	-	CASSYSTVGAVSSYEQYF	TGTGCCAGCAGTTACTCGACCGTTGGGGCAGTGAGCTCCTACGAGCAGTACTTC
TRBV15	TRBD1	TRBJ1-3	-	CATSRDPATGAGNTIYF	TGTGCCACCAGCAGAGATCCGGCGACAGGGGCTGGAAACACCATATATTTT
TRBV18	TRBD1	TRBJ1-4	few	CASSPGDRGDEKLFF	TGTGCCAGCTCACCCGGGGACAGGGGAGATGAAAAACTGTTTTTT
TRBV7-8	-	TRBJ1-5	-	CASSEGTSNQPQHF	TGTGCCAGCAGCGAGGGGACAAGCAATCAGCCCCAGCATTTT
TRBV3-1/TRBV3-2	-	TRBJ1-4	once	CASSQARGTRGYEKLFF	TGTGCCAGCAGCCAAGCCCGAGGGACTCGAGGGTATGAAAAACTGTTTTTT
TRBV27	TRBD1	TRBJ1-6	few	CASRRGTAYNSPLHF	TGTGCCAGCAGGAGGGGGACAGCATATAATTCACCCCTCCACTTT
TRBV3-1/TRBV3-2	TRBD2	TRBJ2-3	-	CASSPGLSGGTDTQYF	TGTGCCAGCAGCCCCGGACTAAGCGGGGGCACAGATACGCAGTATTTT
TRBV3-1/TRBV3-2	TRBD1	TRBJ2-7	-	CASSYTGTGGYEQYF	TGTGCCAGCAGCTACACCGGGACAGGGGGTTACGAGCAGTACTTC
TRBV6-5	TRBD2	TRBJ2-1	-	CATFSGRGLYNEQFF	TGTGCCACATTTAGCGGGAGGGGACTTTACAATGAGCAGTTCTTC
TRBV11-2	-	TRBJ2-7	-	CASSPGVRYEQYF	TGTGCCAGCAGTCCCGGGGTCCGGTACGAGCAGTACTTC
TRBV5-4	-	TRBJ1-4	-	CASSLGAQGGEKLFF	TGTGCCAGCAGCTTGGGGGCTCAGGGAGGTGAAAAACTGTTTTTT
TRBV7-9	-	TRBJ2-1	-	CASSSQRNPSSYNEQFF	TGTGCCAGCAGCTCTCAGAGAAACCCGAGCTCCTACAATGAGCAGTTCTTC
TRBV7-9	-	TRBJ2-3	few	CASTSGALRQYF	TGTGCCAGCACCTCCGGGGCTCTAAGGCAGTATTTT
TRBV2	TRBD1	TRBJ1-4	-	CASRPQGSYEKLFF	TGTGCCAGCAGGCCACAGGGGTCCTATGAAAAACTGTTTTTT
TRBV6-2/TRBV6-3	-	TRBJ2-1	-	CASSYRYNEQFF	TGTGCCAGCAGTTACCGATACAATGAGCAGTTCTTC
TRBV19	-	TRBJ2-3	-	CASSTEGQDTQYF	TGTGCCAGTAGTACCGAGGGGCAAGATACGCAGTATTTT
TRBV5-1	TRBD2	TRBJ2-1	-	CASSSAGGPYEQFF	TGCGCCAGCAGCTCGGCGGGAGGGCCCTATGAGCAGTTCTTC
TRBV7-2	-	TRBJ2-6	-	CASSLWLSSGANVLTF	TGTGCCAGCAGCTTATGGCTGAGCTCTGGGGCCAACGTCCTGACTTTC
TRBV29-1	TRBD1	TRBJ1-1	-	CSVTDRGDTEAFF	TGCAGCGTAACGGACAGGGGGGACACTGAAGCTTTCTTT
TRBV28	-	TRBJ2-7	-	CASSFVQGAYEQYF	TGTGCCAGCAGTTTCGTTCAGGGTGCCTACGAGCAGTACTTC
TRBV3-1/TRBV3-2	-	TRBJ2-1	-	CASSQDSEAASYNEQFF	TGTGCCAGCAGCCAAGATAGCGAAGCGGCCTCCTACAATGAGCAGTTCTTC
TRBV5-6	-	TRBJ1-6	-	CAISRLLQGKALNSPLHF	TGTGCCATCTCGCGGCTCTTACAGGGTAAAGCCTTAAATTCACCCCTCCACTTT
TRBV6-2/TRBV6-3	-	TRBJ2-2	-	CASSRNTGELFF	TGTGCCAGCAGCCGTAACACCGGGGAGCTGTTTTTT
TRBV10-1	TRBD2	TRBJ2-1	-	CASSDPLAGNGNEQFF	TGCGCCAGCAGTGACCCTCTAGCGGGAAATGGCAATGAGCAGTTCTTC
TRBV7-9	-	TRBJ1-2	-	CASSLSARPTLSYTF	TGTGCCAGCAGCTTATCTGCTAGGCCCACACTTAGCTACACCTTC
TRBV18	-	TRBJ2-3	-	CASSPSADYTDTQYF	TGTGCCAGCTCACCATCGGCAGATTACACAGATACGCAGTATTTT
TRBV12-3/TRBV12-4	-	TRBJ2-1	-	CASSVDTYQQFF	TGTGCCAGCAGTGTGGACACTTATCAGCAGTTCTTC
TRBV7-2	-	TRBJ2-7	-	CASSPSGRSGQYF	TGTGCCAGCAGCCCCTCCGGTCGGTCGGGACAGTACTTC
TRBV27	-	TRBJ2-2	-	CASSLSRANTGELFF	TGTGCCAGCAGTCTTTCTCGGGCGAACACCGGGGAGCTGTTTTTT
TRBV19	-	TRBJ1-4	-	CASRAGAEKLFF	TGTGCCAGTAGAGCAGGGGCTGAAAAACTGTTTTTT
TRBV5-1	-	TRBJ1-2	-	CASSPTGEGGYTF	TGCGCCAGCAGCCCGACTGGGGAAGGTGGCTACACCTTC
TRBV3-1/TRBV3-2	-	TRBJ1-2	once	CASSQGYGYTF	TGTGCCAGCAGCCAGGGCTATGGCTACACCTTC
TRBV29-1	TRBD1	TRBJ1-2	-	CSVGRRQGGTGYTF	TGCAGCGTTGGTCGAAGACAGGGGGGTACTGGCTACACCTTC
TRBV19	-	TRBJ1-2	-	CASRTRTEYGYTF	TGTGCCAGTAGGACACGGACGGAGTATGGCTACACCTTC
TRBV14	TRBD2	TRBJ2-5	-	CASSQELAGPGKTQYF	TGTGCCAGCAGCCAAGAACTAGCGGGTCCTGGAAAGACCCAGTACTTC
TRBV30	-	TRBJ1-1	-	CAWWAEAFF	TGTGCCTGGTGGGCTGAAGCTTTCTTT
TRBV7-2	-	TRBJ1-5	once	CASSPLPAHLSNQPQHF	TGTGCCAGCAGCCCACTCCCTGCCCACCTTAGCAATCAGCCCCAGCATTTT
TRBV28	-	TRBJ2-7	-	CASRATPVNEQYF	TGTGCCAGCAGGGCGACTCCCGTGAACGAGCAGTACTTC